This TCR beta chain was sequenced during a study of cytomegalovirus exposure and HLA in healthy donors. Germline lookup yields CDR1 LNHDA and CDR2 SQIVND (reference sequence). Trimming took off 6 bases at V and 6 bases at J, with 17 bases between the two ends. The CDR3 is made up of 15 amino acids. Amplification used 60 Vbeta primers and 13 Jbeta primers. Data came from immunoSEQ multiplex PCR; TCRdb stores just in-frame clones and leaves some out. Altogether around 220,000 clones are present, around 80% being singletons, with the ten largest covering 0.22%. Sequencing used PBMCs. The chain recombines TRBV19 with TRBJ2-2; D may be TRBD2 (5 bases). This TCR was recovered from a girl aged 2 to 10 in good health and CMV-seronegative. The CDR3 region is CASRRERAAAGELFF. CDR3 DNA sequence: TGTGCCAGTAGGAGGGAAAGGGCCGCGGCCGGGGAGCTGTTTTTT.